The table lists the clone carrying this T cell receptor (beta chain) with a count of one. The CDR3 is 14 amino acids. V lost 7 bases to trimming and J lost 4 bases, with 16 bases between them. Germline V gene sequence: CDR1 SNHLY, CDR2 FYNNEI. As processed by the authors: From reference gene primer amplification, estimates of nucleated cell counts were derived. Method: immunoSEQ multiplex PCR; TCRdb's copy keeps in-frame clones and lacks some. V and J calls plus clone size are reproduced from that table; the DNA served to infer D and trimming. Of 200,000 to 250,000 clones detected, around four fifths appear once; the ten largest clones hold approximately 2.6%. This entry belongs to a study of blood T cell repertoires in COVID-19. For the study at large: Samples representing acute and convalescent COVID-19 were sourced from the United States, Italy and Spain.

The specimen sequenced was peripheral blood. V and J are TRBV2 and TRBJ1-2, with a tentative D call TRBD1 (5 bases). This clonotype was sampled from an older woman with active or convalescent COVID-19. The CDR3, as DNA: TGTGCCAGCAAAGGCCCCGCGGGGGGCTATGGCTACACCTTC. This codes for CASKGPAGGYGYTF.